This is a list of T cell receptor beta chains from one sample in a study of cytomegalovirus exposure and HLA in healthy donors. Using immunoSEQ multiplex PCR, the repertoire was profiled, and TCRdb retains in-frame clones only, with some absent. The sample records 55,000 to 85,000 clones, 78% being singletons. The source material was PBMCs. These receptors came from a man younger than 35 in good health and CMV-seropositive. CDR3s include the opening cysteine and the closing phenylalanine or tryptophan. The order of the fields is D gene, V gene, CDR3 protein. A D gene is named only where the DNA matches it firmly.

d_gene: -; v_gene: TRBV29-1; CDR3aa: CSVESTEINSYEQYF
d_gene: -; v_gene: TRBV6-5; CDR3aa: CASSSDTLAKNIQYF
d_gene: -; v_gene: TRBV6-5; CDR3aa: CASRWGENTEAFF
d_gene: -; v_gene: TRBV7-3; CDR3aa: CASSLTEAGPHSPLHF
d_gene: -; v_gene: TRBV10-1; CDR3aa: CASSRGIQEKLFF
d_gene: TRBD2; v_gene: TRBV7-9; CDR3aa: CASSPGTSNSDTQYF
d_gene: -; v_gene: TRBV14; CDR3aa: CASSQGGRTGGEKLFF
d_gene: TRBD1; v_gene: TRBV7-9; CDR3aa: CASSSRTTGWLLFF
d_gene: -; v_gene: TRBV28; CDR3aa: CASSAMGGKETQYF
d_gene: -; v_gene: TRBV5-1; CDR3aa: CASSLVQGSSYEQYF
d_gene: -; v_gene: TRBV7-9; CDR3aa: CASSERLANEQFF
d_gene: -; v_gene: TRBV12-5; CDR3aa: CASGFGENQPQHF
d_gene: -; v_gene: TRBV15; CDR3aa: CATSRDRGGDQPQHF
d_gene: -; v_gene: TRBV13; CDR3aa: CASSLGLELNTEAFF
d_gene: TRBD1; v_gene: TRBV7-9; CDR3aa: CASSTGQGAFQPQHF
d_gene: -; v_gene: TRBV19; CDR3aa: CASSGIGQQNYGYTF
d_gene: -; v_gene: TRBV11-2; CDR3aa: CASSFSDTQYF
d_gene: -; v_gene: TRBV7-6; CDR3aa: CASSSSEANVLTF
d_gene: TRBD1; v_gene: TRBV28; CDR3aa: CATGEGQGNTEAFF
d_gene: TRBD2; v_gene: TRBV29-1; CDR3aa: CSVDPITGGTDTQYF
d_gene: -; v_gene: TRBV2; CDR3aa: CAVRRDSYNEQFF
d_gene: -; v_gene: TRBV2; CDR3aa: CASRGAGKIYGYTF
d_gene: TRBD2; v_gene: TRBV7-7; CDR3aa: CASSLTSGRESTGELFF
d_gene: -; v_gene: TRBV20-1; CDR3aa: CSALGGSEQYF
d_gene: -; v_gene: TRBV4-1; CDR3aa: CASSQGGAGVNTEAFF
d_gene: TRBD1; v_gene: TRBV18; CDR3aa: CASSPSRTGGFNANYGYTF
d_gene: -; v_gene: TRBV5-1; CDR3aa: CASRPTRSTDTQYF
d_gene: -; v_gene: TRBV16; CDR3aa: CASSQSNSGWGETQYF
d_gene: TRBD1; v_gene: TRBV4-1; CDR3aa: CASSQLVSDRGLDGYTF
d_gene: -; v_gene: TRBV29-1; CDR3aa: CSVEVDLTDEQYF
d_gene: -; v_gene: TRBV30; CDR3aa: CAWRQGTTYGYTF
d_gene: -; v_gene: TRBV6-1; CDR3aa: CASRASILEFF
d_gene: TRBD1; v_gene: TRBV4-1; CDR3aa: CASSQPGTGPGTDTQYF
d_gene: -; v_gene: TRBV6-5; CDR3aa: CASSYRGGESPLHF
d_gene: -; v_gene: TRBV18; CDR3aa: CASSPRQDTYGYTF
d_gene: -; v_gene: TRBV30; CDR3aa: CASHGGQWETQYF
d_gene: -; v_gene: TRBV6-5; CDR3aa: CASSYSGVSGTEAFF
d_gene: -; v_gene: TRBV28; CDR3aa: CASSLGQLNTEAFF
d_gene: -; v_gene: TRBV5-6; CDR3aa: CASSSGYYEQYF
d_gene: -; v_gene: TRBV7-9; CDR3aa: CASSLNLEDYGYTF
d_gene: -; v_gene: TRBV7-6; CDR3aa: CASSWAGVADTQYF
d_gene: TRBD2; v_gene: TRBV29-1; CDR3aa: CSALGLAGTVQETQYF
d_gene: -; v_gene: TRBV5-6; CDR3aa: CASNTGNQETQYF
d_gene: -; v_gene: TRBV11-1; CDR3aa: CASSLLTPGYGYTF
d_gene: -; v_gene: TRBV6-5; CDR3aa: CASSTSGDYLYGYTF
d_gene: TRBD1; v_gene: TRBV25-1; CDR3aa: CASSDQGAADTQYF
d_gene: TRBD2; v_gene: TRBV7-2; CDR3aa: CASSLGTSRGQFF
d_gene: -; v_gene: TRBV5-4; CDR3aa: CASSLYPDQGSSPLHF